One and the same sample provided the 30 T cell receptor beta chains below, sequenced in a study of T cells in Graves' hyperthyroidism and ophthalmopathy. TCR beta CDR3 regions were amplified from RNA transcripts. First-round RT-PCR with HTBI primers amplified the TCR CDR3 region. Using its own MiXCR run on the multiplex PCR reads, TCRdb lists one record per CDR3 protein. The sample gives about 290,000 distinct CDR3 sequences, 10% to 15% of which show up once; approximately 7.8% is in the top ten. Sequenced input: blood. The receptors stem from a woman in her 30s with Graves' hyperthyroidism that later progressed to Graves' ophthalmopathy.

The chain carries TRBV10-1 and TRBJ2-1, with 10 bases aligning to TRBD2. V was pared by 0 bases and J by 3 bases, with 14 bases of the junction left unmatched. Germline V CDR1 and CDR2: WNHNN, SYGVQD (reference sequence). The CDR3 has 20 amino acids. The CDR3 loop reads CASSESSPPYIAGGYNEQFF. CDR3 coding DNA: TGCGCCAGCAGTGAGTCGTCCCCCCCCTATATAGCGGGAGGCTACAATGAGCAGTTCTTC.

In its sample, this clonotype was seen many times. The CDR3 loop reads CASSQDTSGPGEQYF. The CDR3, as DNA: TGTGCCAGCAGCCAAGATACCAGCGGGCCCGGAGAGCAGTACTTC. The V call is TRBV4-2, the J call TRBJ2-7; perhaps TRBD2 as D (6 bases). Germline V gene lookup returns CDR1 LGHNA and CDR2 YNFKEQ. The CDR3 is 15 amino acids. V lost 0 bases to trimming and J lost 7 bases, with 16 bases between them.

A few counts support this clonotype. The chain has TRBV4-3 and TRBJ2-1; D not certain. The length of the CDR3 is 14 residues. Trimming left V 0 bases short and J 2 bases short, with 5 bases between. From germline, CDR1 is LGHNA and CDR2 YSLEER. The CDR3 loop reads CASSQDAAYNEQFF. The CDR3 bases are TGCGCCAGCAGCCAAGACGCAGCCTACAATGAGCAGTTCTTC.

This clonotype was recorded at least ten times. V gene TRBV27 combines with J gene TRBJ2-1; TRBD1 is a possible D gene (8 bases). Trimming removed 7 bases at V and 7 bases at J, with 17 bases between. The CDR3 runs to 14 residues. In germline, CDR1 is MNHEY, CDR2 SMNVEV (reference sequence). The CDR3 loop reads CASIPRGRENEQFF. The CDR3 DNA is TGTGCCAGCATCCCCAGGGGGCGGGAGAATGAGCAGTTCTTC.

This clonotype was recorded a few times. J is TRBJ2-1 and V is TRBV4-3, with 10 bases lining up with TRBD2. Looked up from germline, CDR1 is LGHNA and CDR2 is YSLEER. The V segment lost 1 base and the J segment 0 bases; nucleotides outside the gene matches: 12. This CDR3 is built from 20 residues. In DNA, the CDR3 is TGCGCCAGCAGCCAAGTCGCTAGCGGGAGTGGACCTAGCTCCTACAATGAGCAGTTCTTC. Translating gives CASSQVASGSGPSSYNEQFF.

This clonotype has a count of ten or more. This chain links TRBV28 with TRBJ2-3; D ambiguous. Germline CDR1 MDHEN, CDR2 SYDVKM. The CDR3 consists of 13 residues. Trimming stripped 7 bases from V and 4 bases from J, with 12 bases between. The chain's CDR3 is CASTDPLADTQYF. The CDR3 DNA reads TGTGCCAGCACCGATCCTTTGGCAGATACGCAGTATTTT.

The chain is built from TRBV19 and TRBJ1-4; a possible D gene is TRBD1 (6 bases). The CDR3 is 14 amino acids. Germline V gene data show CDR1 as LNHDA and CDR2 as SQIVND (reference sequence). Between the trimmed V and J ends, which lost 6 bases and 7 bases, there was a span of 15 bases. CDR3 region: CASSEPGHREKLFF. The CDR3 coding sequence is TGTGCCAGTAGCGAACCGGGACACCGTGAAAAACTGTTTTTT.

The table lists this clonotype with many counts. The J gene is TRBJ2-7, the V gene TRBV6-1; tentatively, D is TRBD1 (5 bases). This CDR3 has 14 amino acids. Per the germline V gene, CDR1 is MNHNS and CDR2 is SASEGT. V was cut by 7 bases and J by 3 bases, with 16 bases left in between. The CDR3 loop is CASNEGPGYYEQYF. The CDR3 nucleotides are TGTGCCAGCAACGAAGGTCCAGGGTACTACGAGCAGTACTTC.

The chain carries TRBV19 and TRBJ1-5, with D perhaps TRBD1 (6 bases). The germline V gene has CDR1 LNHDA and CDR2 SQIVND (reference sequence). Between the trimmed V and J ends, which lost 4 bases and 3 bases, there was a span of 16 bases. The CDR3 totals 16 residues. The CDR3 region has the DNA TGTGCCAGTAGTACACTTAAGGACAGCCTCAATCAGCCCCAGCATTTT. This gives the protein CASSTLKDSLNQPQHF.

V and J are TRBV28 and TRBJ2-5, with D possibly being TRBD2 (6 bases). The CDR3 extends over 13 amino acids. Per the germline V gene, CDR1 is MDHEN and CDR2 is SYDVKM. Trimming shortened V by 8 bases and J by 5 bases, and 15 bases separated the two germline ends. CDR3 loop: CASGLRERETQYF. In nucleotides, the CDR3 is TGTGCCAGCGGCCTTCGGGAGCGGGAGACCCAGTACTTC.

Concerning this clonotype itself: This may be a read error, as it is one base from a much larger clone. J is TRBJ2-7 and V is TRBV3-1; D is ambiguous. Germline CDR1 and CDR2: LGHDT and YNNKEL (reference sequence). The CDR3 has 13 amino acids. CDR3 amino acids: CASSPSTGYEQCF. As DNA, the CDR3 is TGTGCCAGCAGCCCTTCAACCGGATACGAGCAGTGCTTC.

This clonotype turned up a few times. The chain recombines TRBV11-2 with TRBJ2-2; TRBD1 matches 7 bases. The CDR3 covers 17 residues. CDR1 SGHAT and CDR2 FQNNGV come from the germline V gene. J gave up 6 bases and V 1 base, and 11 bases lay outside the gene matches. The DNA of the CDR3 is TGTGCCAGCAGCTTAGTAGTCTGGCAGGGGGAGTCCGGGGAGCTGTTTTTT. It yields the protein CASSLVVWQGESGELFF. The full variable domain, its missing parts supplied by reference TRBV11-2 and TRBJ2-2, is EAGVAQSPRYKIIEKRQSVAFWCNPISGHATLYWYQQILGQGPKLLIQFQNNGVVDDSQLPKDRFSAERLKGVDSTLKIQPAKLEDSAVYLCASSLVVWQGESGELFFGEGSRLTVL.

This clonotype was counted many times. The V call is TRBV5-6, the J call TRBJ2-1, with 13 bases that match TRBD2. V was pared by 3 bases and J by 7 bases, with 4 bases of the junction left unmatched. CDR1 SGHDT and CDR2 YYEEEE come from the germline V gene. This CDR3 has 15 amino acids. CDR3 protein: CASSSRTSGGNEQFF. CDR3 nucleotide sequence: TGTGCCAGCAGCTCTCGGACTAGCGGGGGTAATGAGCAGTTCTTC.

At least ten counts were recorded for this clonotype. The chain has TRBV29-1 and TRBJ1-1; no reliable D call. Germline V gene lookup returns CDR1 SQVTM and CDR2 ANQGSEA. Between the trimmed V and J ends, which lost 4 bases and 0 bases, there was a span of 9 bases. This CDR3 comprises 13 residues. The CDR3 nucleotides are TGCAGCGTTGTAACGGGTCTGAACACTGAAGCTTTCTTT. Translating it yields CSVVTGLNTEAFF.

This clonotype was recorded at least ten times. The chain employs TRBV2 and TRBJ2-7, with 7 bases lining up with TRBD2. The germline V gene encodes CDR1 SNHLY and CDR2 FYNNEI. The CDR3 is made up of 15 amino acids. V shed 7 bases, J shed 3 bases, and the junction held 12 bases outside the gene matches. CDR3 in DNA: TGTGCCAGCACAAATCCTAGCGGAGGGTACTACGAGCAGTACTTC. As protein: CASTNPSGGYYEQYF.

This clonotype was found many times. The chain links TRBV24-1 to TRBJ2-2; D might be TRBD2 (7 bases). Trimming took 1 base from V and 0 from J, leaving 17 bases between them. Germline assignment: CDR1 KGHDR and CDR2 SFDVKD. This CDR3 region has 19 residues. As DNA, the CDR3 is TGTGCCACCAGTGATTTCGGGGGGCGCGGCCCCGCGAACACCGGGGAGCTGTTTTTT. Translation gives CATSDFGGRGPANTGELFF.

This clonotype was observed at least ten times. The chain joins TRBV6-1 to TRBJ2-7, with D maybe TRBD1 (6 bases). In germline, CDR1 is MNHNS, CDR2 SASEGT. V gave up 10 bases and J gave up 3 bases, with 16 bases separating them. This CDR3 has 13 amino acids. This chain's CDR3 is CATVPGVGYEQYF. CDR3 nucleotide sequence: TGTGCCACCGTTCCAGGGGTTGGCTACGAGCAGTACTTC.

The J gene is TRBJ2-7, the V gene TRBV28; no reliable D call. CDR1 is MDHEN, CDR2 SYDVKM, per germline. The CDR3 has 14 amino acids. V lost 5 bases and J 6 bases, leaving 17 bases between the germline ends. DNA of the CDR3: TGTGCCAGCAGTCCCCCGGAACGCCCACGCGAGCAGTACTTC. It is translated as CASSPPERPREQYF.

This clonotype has a count of ten or more. The chain carries TRBV6-5 and TRBJ1-1; 7 positions match TRBD1. J lost 5 bases, V lost 2 bases, and 8 bases had no gene match. This CDR3 region has 15 residues. Germline V gene sequence: CDR1 MNHEY, CDR2 SVGAGI. The CDR3, as DNA: TGTGCCAGCAGTTACCCCGGACAGGTGGGGACTGAAGCTTTCTTT. Amino acids: CASSYPGQVGTEAFF.

This clonotype was counted ten times or more. The V and J genes are TRBV4-3 and TRBJ2-5, with TRBD2 matching 9 bases. The V segment lost 1 base and the J segment 1 base; nucleotides outside the gene matches: 1. The germline CDR1 and CDR2 sequences are LGHNA and YSLEER. The CDR3 spans 15 residues. As DNA, the CDR3 is TGCGCCAGCAGCCAAGCACTAGCGGGCCAAGAGACCCAGTACTTC. It encodes CASSQALAGQETQYF.

This clonotype was picked up many times. The chain is built from TRBV6-2 or TRBV6-3 and TRBJ1-1; D gene unclear. Looked up from germline, CDR1 is MNHEY and CDR2 is SVGEGT. The V end lost 5 bases, the J end lost 1 base, and 11 bases lay between the germline ends. The CDR3 contains 14 residues. CDR3 residues: CASSPADGNTEAFF. As DNA, the CDR3 is TGTGCCAGCAGTCCAGCGGACGGGAACACTGAAGCTTTCTTT.

This clonotype was seen ten or more times. This chain's CDR3 is CSARSTPSSYEQYF. CDR3 coding DNA: TGCAGTGCTAGATCCACCCCGAGCTCCTACGAGCAGTACTTC. This rearrangement joins TRBV20-1 to TRBJ2-7, with unresolved D. The germline gives CDR1 DFQATT, CDR2 SNEGSKA (reference sequence). The V and J ends lost 2 bases and 0 bases respectively, with 11 bases between them. This CDR3 comprises 14 residues.

The sample holds many counts of this clonotype. The V gene is TRBV27, the J gene TRBJ2-7; perhaps TRBD1 as D (6 bases). The CDR3 covers 13 residues. The V end lost 9 bases, the J end lost 0 bases, and 12 bases lay between the germline ends. Per germline, CDR1 MNHEY and CDR2 SMNVEV (reference sequence). CDR3 in amino acids: CASGGDSSYEQYF. The CDR3 DNA reads as TGTGCCAGTGGGGGCGATAGCTCCTACGAGCAGTACTTC.

This clonotype was seen ten or more times. This chain joins TRBV5-1 and TRBJ2-3; D perhaps matches TRBD1 (5 bases). Germline assignment: CDR1 SGHRS and CDR2 YFSETQ. Between the trimmed V and J ends, which lost 5 bases and 6 bases, there was a span of 10 bases. This CDR3 contains 12 residues. The CDR3 DNA reads as TGCGCCAGCAGTTCTTCAGGGGATACGCAGTATTTT. Encoded protein: CASSSSGDTQYF.

This clonotype was detected only a few times. This chain connects TRBV6-1 to TRBJ2-3; possible D gene TRBD2, 6 bases. Germline V CDR1 and CDR2: MNHNS, SASEGT. This CDR3 has 14 residues. The ends were cut back, 5 bases at V and 6 bases at J, with 15 bases in the middle. The DNA for the CDR3 is TGTGCCAGCAGTACTTGGCGGGGTACGGATACGCAGTATTTT. It encodes CASSTWRGTDTQYF.

J is TRBJ1-5 and V is TRBV6-2 or TRBV6-3, with 10 bases aligning to TRBD1. The CDR3 loop spans 15 amino acids. The V segment lost 6 bases and the J segment 2 bases; nucleotides outside the gene matches: 4. The germline V gene has CDR1 MNHEY and CDR2 SVGEGT. The CDR3 protein is CASRGQGSGNQPQHF. CDR3 DNA: TGTGCCAGCAGGGGACAGGGGAGCGGCAATCAGCCCCAGCATTTT.

This clonotype was counted many times. The chain combines TRBV24-1 with TRBJ1-2, with 7 bases matching TRBD1. J was trimmed by 6 bases and V by 4 bases; bases with no gene match: 7. The germline V gene has CDR1 KGHDR and CDR2 SFDVKD. The CDR3 extends over 14 amino acids. CDR3 amino acids: CATSETGVKDGYTF. CDR3 sequence (DNA): TGTGCCACCAGTGAAACAGGGGTTAAGGATGGCTACACCTTC.

This clonotype was seen ten or more times. This rearrangement joins TRBV2 to TRBJ1-2; maybe TRBD1 (6 bases). CDR1 SNHLY and CDR2 FYNNEI come from the germline V gene. The CDR3 sequence is 15 residues long. V was pared by 7 bases and J by 0 bases, with 15 bases between. In nucleotides, the CDR3 is TGTGCCAGCACTTGGGACAACACAGCTAACTATGGCTACACCTTC. Protein product: CASTWDNTANYGYTF.

This clonotype appeared a few times. At one end the junction does not follow the germline gene, possibly because of a read error. The V gene is TRBV7-3, the J gene TRBJ2-5; the D gene is possibly TRBD1 (5 bases). Germline V gene data show CDR1 as SGHTA and CDR2 as FQGTGA. The CDR3 is 15 residues long. The CDR3: CAGSLNAGKMETQYF. Here the CDR3 DNA reads TGTGCCGGCAGCTTAAATGCAGGGAAGATGGAGACCCAGTACTTC.

This clonotype came up many times. The genes are TRBV7-2 and TRBJ2-7; TRBD2 might be the D (6 bases). The CDR3 loop spans 13 amino acids. Trimming cost V 7 bases and J 2 bases, with 12 bases left between them. The germline CDR1 and CDR2 sequences are SGHTA and FQGNSA. The CDR3 here is CASNPGLTYEQYF. The CDR3 DNA is TGTGCCAGCAACCCGGGACTGACCTACGAGCAGTACTTC.